This T cell receptor (beta chain) was captured in a study of T cell responses to AZD1222 COVID-19 vaccine. Data came from immunoSEQ multiplex PCR; TCRdb stores just in-frame clones and leaves some out. The sample yields some 170,000 clones, around 90% seen once. Trimming removed 4 bases at V and 8 bases at J, with 17 bases between. CDR1 and CDR2 from the germline V gene are MGHRA and YSYEKL. The CDR3 is made up of 14 amino acids. The receptor's source is an adult who received the AZD1222 COVID-19 vaccine. The genes are TRBV4-1 and TRBJ1-2; D is uncertain. Sequences were derived from peripheral blood, sampled 28 days after the second AZD1222 dose. CDR3 nucleotide sequence: TGCGCCAGCAGCCCAAGGTATAGAAGTTACGGCTACACCTTC. Translating it yields CASSPRYRSYGYTF.